The rows below give T cell receptor beta chains drawn from one sample of a study of blood T cell repertoires in COVID-19. Only in-frame clones appear in the TCRdb table, and some are missing; sequencing was by immunoSEQ multiplex PCR. The repertoire holds more than 300,000 clones, about 85% seen once, with around 5.9% in the top ten. Sequencing was carried out using PBMCs or T cells enriched from blood (not recorded which). The receptors stem from a woman in her 30s who had recovered from COVID-19. CDR3s include the opening cysteine and the closing phenylalanine or tryptophan. D genes are given only for firm matches. Only some rows state a clone size, as once, few, many or a class for expanded clones.

len: 11
abundance: -
d_gene: -
v_gene: TRBV7-9
CDR3aa: CASSPGNEQFF

len: 15
abundance: -
d_gene: -
v_gene: TRBV5-4
CDR3aa: CASSWEGSSGNTIYF

len: 12
abundance: -
d_gene: -
v_gene: TRBV30
CDR3aa: CAWSGVNTEAFF

len: 15
abundance: -
d_gene: -
v_gene: TRBV19
CDR3aa: CASSVQGSYNSPLHF

len: 14
abundance: -
d_gene: -
v_gene: TRBV9
CDR3aa: CASSYSNSGNTIYF

len: 14
abundance: -
d_gene: -
v_gene: TRBV6-5
CDR3aa: CASSPAGGIHGYTF

len: 14
abundance: few
d_gene: TRBD1
v_gene: TRBV14
CDR3aa: CASSQGQGSTEAFF

len: 15
abundance: -
d_gene: TRBD1
v_gene: TRBV19
CDR3aa: CASSGDRGRGTGYTF

len: 15
abundance: once
d_gene: TRBD1
v_gene: TRBV10-1
CDR3aa: CASRLRDRESYEQYF

len: 17
abundance: -
d_gene: TRBD2
v_gene: TRBV11-3
CDR3aa: CASSFRTSGGEPPEQFF

len: 16
abundance: -
d_gene: -
v_gene: TRBV5-1
CDR3aa: CASSLSPQGANEKLFF

len: 15
abundance: once
d_gene: -
v_gene: TRBV19
CDR3aa: CASSPPPSRVGEAFF

len: 14
abundance: -
d_gene: -
v_gene: TRBV5-5
CDR3aa: CASSFRTEGYGYTF

len: 17
abundance: -
d_gene: TRBD1
v_gene: TRBV7-2
CDR3aa: CASSAQGAGLGAYGYTF

len: 17
abundance: -
d_gene: -
v_gene: TRBV7-9
CDR3aa: CASSFLPTGRINEKLFF

len: 14
abundance: once
d_gene: -
v_gene: TRBV4-3
CDR3aa: CASRRTRGGTEAFF

len: 13
abundance: once
d_gene: -
v_gene: TRBV6-1
CDR3aa: CASSEFKSYEQYF

len: 14
abundance: -
d_gene: -
v_gene: TRBV25-1
CDR3aa: CARETGPESYGYTF

len: 16
abundance: few
d_gene: TRBD1
v_gene: TRBV2
CDR3aa: CASGTPGTGGADTQYF

len: 16
abundance: -
d_gene: TRBD2
v_gene: TRBV2
CDR3aa: CASREMGGGSYNEQFF

len: 14
abundance: once
d_gene: TRBD1
v_gene: TRBV6-5
CDR3aa: CASRMTGGNYGYTF

len: 15
abundance: -
d_gene: -
v_gene: TRBV3-1/TRBV3-2
CDR3aa: CASSQGSAGSTEAFF

len: 15
abundance: -
d_gene: -
v_gene: TRBV18
CDR3aa: CASSATVSSGNTIYF

len: 14
abundance: -
d_gene: -
v_gene: TRBV10-3
CDR3aa: CAIRQFGAGWGYTF

len: 16
abundance: -
d_gene: TRBD1
v_gene: TRBV4-2
CDR3aa: CASSQDHRGVGNTIYF

len: 14
abundance: -
d_gene: TRBD1
v_gene: TRBV5-8
CDR3aa: CASSTGTGIYGYTF

len: 13
abundance: once
d_gene: -
v_gene: TRBV29-1
CDR3aa: CSGRGGSSYGYTF

len: 15
abundance: -
d_gene: TRBD1
v_gene: TRBV6-5
CDR3aa: CASSLSGQGASGYTF

len: 12
abundance: -
d_gene: TRBD1
v_gene: TRBV19
CDR3aa: CASIGTDEKLFF

len: 13
abundance: -
d_gene: -
v_gene: TRBV3-1/TRBV3-2
CDR3aa: CASSQVQGRGYTF

len: 17
abundance: -
d_gene: TRBD1
v_gene: TRBV19
CDR3aa: CASSPLGQGVSGNTIYF

len: 16
abundance: -
d_gene: -
v_gene: TRBV11-2
CDR3aa: CASSSLRGSKEETQYF

len: 16
abundance: -
d_gene: TRBD1
v_gene: TRBV9
CDR3aa: CASSPKMGQLNEKLFF

len: 14
abundance: -
d_gene: -
v_gene: TRBV18
CDR3aa: CASSPPLTHAGYTF

len: 14
abundance: -
d_gene: TRBD2
v_gene: TRBV19
CDR3aa: CASSPGTSGYEQYF

len: 15
abundance: -
d_gene: -
v_gene: TRBV25-1
CDR3aa: CASSATGRPDQPQHF

len: 14
abundance: -
d_gene: -
v_gene: TRBV24-1
CDR3aa: CATSDYTGTGPQHF

len: 13
abundance: -
d_gene: -
v_gene: TRBV5-4
CDR3aa: CASSAVTDYGYTF

len: 14
abundance: -
d_gene: -
v_gene: TRBV7-9
CDR3aa: CASSLGQTWDGYTF

len: 15
abundance: -
d_gene: -
v_gene: TRBV11-2
CDR3aa: CASTLSRGAIYEQYF

len: 14
abundance: -
d_gene: TRBD1
v_gene: TRBV30
CDR3aa: CAWRTGDQSGGYTF

len: 16
abundance: -
d_gene: TRBD1
v_gene: TRBV7-2
CDR3aa: CASSLGPGTGYSGYTF

len: 16
abundance: -
d_gene: TRBD2
v_gene: TRBV7-2
CDR3aa: CASSPAPSGGSDIQYF

len: 16
abundance: -
d_gene: -
v_gene: TRBV4-1
CDR3aa: CASSQDQGRGTDTQYF

len: 16
abundance: -
d_gene: TRBD2
v_gene: TRBV9
CDR3aa: CASSSGGAPNTGELFF

len: 14
abundance: -
d_gene: -
v_gene: TRBV12-5
CDR3aa: CASGLDSYTDTQYF

len: 13
abundance: once
d_gene: -
v_gene: TRBV11-2
CDR3aa: CASSLVRSYEQYF

len: 13
abundance: -
d_gene: -
v_gene: TRBV29-1
CDR3aa: CSVDQGENYGYTF

len: 15
abundance: -
d_gene: -
v_gene: TRBV4-3
CDR3aa: CASSQDGGYSYEQYF

len: 14
abundance: once
d_gene: TRBD1
v_gene: TRBV9
CDR3aa: CASSGITGADTQYF

len: 12
abundance: -
d_gene: -
v_gene: TRBV2
CDR3aa: CASSEGGYEAFF

len: 16
abundance: -
d_gene: TRBD1
v_gene: TRBV3-1/TRBV3-2
CDR3aa: CASSQGAGGANYGYTF

len: 13
abundance: -
d_gene: -
v_gene: TRBV7-6
CDR3aa: CASSLGGLDTQYF

len: 13
abundance: -
d_gene: -
v_gene: TRBV12-5
CDR3aa: CASGSNSTYEQYF

len: 16
abundance: -
d_gene: TRBD2
v_gene: TRBV6-5
CDR3aa: CASSSGTSGNTDTQYF

len: 13
abundance: -
d_gene: TRBD1
v_gene: TRBV11-1
CDR3aa: CASSKQTGGRAFF

len: 16
abundance: -
d_gene: -
v_gene: TRBV28
CDR3aa: CASSRGGAVIYNEQFF